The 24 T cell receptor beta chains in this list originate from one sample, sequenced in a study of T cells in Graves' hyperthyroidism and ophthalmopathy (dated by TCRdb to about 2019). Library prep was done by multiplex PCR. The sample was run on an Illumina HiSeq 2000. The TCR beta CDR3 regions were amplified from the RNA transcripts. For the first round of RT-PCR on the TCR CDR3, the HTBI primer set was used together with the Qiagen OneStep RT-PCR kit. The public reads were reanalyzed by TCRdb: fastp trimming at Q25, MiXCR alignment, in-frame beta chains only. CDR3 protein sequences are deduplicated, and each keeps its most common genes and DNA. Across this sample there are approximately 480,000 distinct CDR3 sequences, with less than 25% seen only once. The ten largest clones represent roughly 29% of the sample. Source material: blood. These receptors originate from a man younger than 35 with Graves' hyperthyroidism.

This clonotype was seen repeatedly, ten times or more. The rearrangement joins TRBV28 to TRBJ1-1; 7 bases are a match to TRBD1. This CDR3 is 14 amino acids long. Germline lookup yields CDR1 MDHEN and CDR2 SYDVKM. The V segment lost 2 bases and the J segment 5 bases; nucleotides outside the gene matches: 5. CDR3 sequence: CASSLRQGRTEAFF. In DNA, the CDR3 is TGTGCCAGCAGTTTAAGACAGGGAAGGACTGAAGCTTTCTTT.

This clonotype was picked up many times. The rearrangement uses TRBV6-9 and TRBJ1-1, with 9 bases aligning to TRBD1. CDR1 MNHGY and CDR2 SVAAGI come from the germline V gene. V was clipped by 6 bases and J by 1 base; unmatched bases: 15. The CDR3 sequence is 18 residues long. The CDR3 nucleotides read TGTGCCAGCAGCCTAATCACAGGGGGCGGAGGTTGGAACACTGAAGCTTTCTTT. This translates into CASSLITGGGGWNTEAFF.

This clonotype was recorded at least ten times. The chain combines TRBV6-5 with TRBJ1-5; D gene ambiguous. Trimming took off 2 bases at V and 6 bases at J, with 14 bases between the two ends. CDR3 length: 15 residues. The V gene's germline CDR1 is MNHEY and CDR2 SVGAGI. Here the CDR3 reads CASSYGQTAVQPQHF. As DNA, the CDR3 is TGTGCCAGCAGTTACGGTCAGACTGCAGTTCAGCCCCAGCATTTT.

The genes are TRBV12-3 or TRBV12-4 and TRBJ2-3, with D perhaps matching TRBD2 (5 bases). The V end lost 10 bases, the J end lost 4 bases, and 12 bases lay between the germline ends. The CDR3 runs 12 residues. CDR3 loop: CAIRRLSDTQYF. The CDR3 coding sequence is TGTGCCATACGGAGGTTGTCAGATACGCAGTATTTT.

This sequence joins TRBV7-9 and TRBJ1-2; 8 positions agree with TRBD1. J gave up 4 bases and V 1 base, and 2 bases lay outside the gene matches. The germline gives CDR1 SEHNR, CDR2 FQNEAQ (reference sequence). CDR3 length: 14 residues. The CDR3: CASSLVGQGYGYTF. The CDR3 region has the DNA TGTGCCAGCAGCTTAGTTGGACAGGGCTATGGCTACACCTTC. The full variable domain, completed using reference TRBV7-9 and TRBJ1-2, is DTGVSQNPRHKITKRGQNVTFRCDPISEHNRLYWYRQTLGQGPEFLTYFQNEAQLEKSRLLSDRFSAERPKGSFSTLEIQRTEQGDSAMYLCASSLVGQGYGYTFGSGTRLTVV.

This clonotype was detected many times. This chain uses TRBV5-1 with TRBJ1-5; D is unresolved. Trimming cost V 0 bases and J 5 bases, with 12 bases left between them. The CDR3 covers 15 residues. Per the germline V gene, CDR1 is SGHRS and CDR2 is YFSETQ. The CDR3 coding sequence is TGCGCCAGCAGCTTGGCCGGGGAAGGCCATCAGCCCCAGCATTTT. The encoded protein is CASSLAGEGHQPQHF. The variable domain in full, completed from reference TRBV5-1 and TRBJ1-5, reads KAGVTQTPRYLIKTRGQQVTLSCSPISGHRSVSWYQQTPGQGLQFLFEYFSETQRNKGNFPGRFSGRQFSNSRSEMNVSTLELGDSALYLCASSLAGEGHQPQHFGDGTRLSIL.

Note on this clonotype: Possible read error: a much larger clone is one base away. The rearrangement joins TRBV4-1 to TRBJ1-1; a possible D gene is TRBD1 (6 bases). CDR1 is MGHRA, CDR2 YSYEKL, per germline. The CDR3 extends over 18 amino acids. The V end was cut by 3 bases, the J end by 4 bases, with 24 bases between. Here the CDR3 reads CASSHGFRDKGLGTEAFF. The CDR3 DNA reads TGCGCCAGCAGCCACGGTTTTCGGGACAAGGGGCTTGGCACTGAAGCTTTCTTT.

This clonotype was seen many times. The chain's CDR3 is CASSLTGQDDGYTF. CDR3 coding DNA: TGTGCCAGCAGCTTGACGGGACAGGATGATGGCTACACCTTC. The V gene is TRBV7-6, the J gene TRBJ1-2; the match to TRBD1 covers 8 bases. This CDR3 is 14 amino acids long. Germline CDR1 reads SGHVS; CDR2 reads FNYEAQ. V lost 3 bases, J lost 6 bases, and 6 bases stayed unmatched.

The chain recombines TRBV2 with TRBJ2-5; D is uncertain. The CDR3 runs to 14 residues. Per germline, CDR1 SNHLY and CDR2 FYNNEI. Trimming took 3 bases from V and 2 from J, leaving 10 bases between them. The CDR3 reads CASSDWVGQETQYF. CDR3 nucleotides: TGTGCCAGCAGTGATTGGGTGGGGCAAGAGACCCAGTACTTC.

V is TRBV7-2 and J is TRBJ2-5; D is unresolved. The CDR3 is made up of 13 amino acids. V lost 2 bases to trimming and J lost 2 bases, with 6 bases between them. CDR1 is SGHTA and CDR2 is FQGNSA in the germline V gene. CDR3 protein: CASSLPEQETQYF. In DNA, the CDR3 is TGTGCCAGCAGCTTACCAGAACAAGAGACCCAGTACTTC.

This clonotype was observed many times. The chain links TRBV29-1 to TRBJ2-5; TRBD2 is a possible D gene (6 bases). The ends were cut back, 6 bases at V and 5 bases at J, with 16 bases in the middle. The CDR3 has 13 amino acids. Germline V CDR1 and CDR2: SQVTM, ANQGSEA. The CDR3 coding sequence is TGCAGCGTCACACAGTCAAGCGGGGAGACCCAGTACTTC. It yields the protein CSVTQSSGETQYF. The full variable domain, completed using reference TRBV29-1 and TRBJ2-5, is SAVISQKPSRDICQRGTSLTIQCQVDSQVTMMFWYRQQPGQSLTLIATANQGSEATYESGFVIDKFPISRPNLTFSTLTVSNMSPEDSSIYLCSVTQSSGETQYFGPGTRLLVL.

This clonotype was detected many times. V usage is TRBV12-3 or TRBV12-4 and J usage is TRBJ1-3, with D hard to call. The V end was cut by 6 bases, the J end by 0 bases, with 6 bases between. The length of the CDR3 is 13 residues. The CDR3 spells CASRADSGNTIYF. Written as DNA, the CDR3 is TGTGCCAGCAGGGCGGACTCTGGAAACACCATATATTTT.

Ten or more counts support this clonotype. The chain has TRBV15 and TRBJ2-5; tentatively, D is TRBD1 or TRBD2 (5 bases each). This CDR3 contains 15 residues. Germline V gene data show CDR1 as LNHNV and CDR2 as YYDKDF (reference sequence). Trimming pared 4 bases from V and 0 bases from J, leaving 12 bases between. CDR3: CATSTWDVDQETQYF. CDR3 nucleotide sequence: TGTGCCACCAGCACCTGGGACGTAGACCAAGAGACCCAGTACTTC. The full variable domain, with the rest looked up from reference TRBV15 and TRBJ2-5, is DAMVIQNPRYQVTQFGKPVTLSCSQTLNHNVMYWYQQKSSQAPKLLFHYYDKDFNNEADTPDNFQSRRPNTSFCFLDIRSPGLGDTAMYLCATSTWDVDQETQYFGPGTRLLVL.

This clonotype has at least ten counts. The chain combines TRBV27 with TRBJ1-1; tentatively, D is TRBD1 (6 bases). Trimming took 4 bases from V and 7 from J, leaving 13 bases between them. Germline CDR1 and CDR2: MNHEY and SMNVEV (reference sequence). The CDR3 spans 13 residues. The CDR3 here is CASSSRTDLEAFF. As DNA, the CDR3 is TGTGCCAGCAGTTCTCGGACAGACCTTGAAGCTTTCTTT.

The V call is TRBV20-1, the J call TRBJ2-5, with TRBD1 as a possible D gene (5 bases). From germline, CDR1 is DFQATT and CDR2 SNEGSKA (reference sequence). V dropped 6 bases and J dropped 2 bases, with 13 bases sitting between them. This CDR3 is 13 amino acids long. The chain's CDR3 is CSATGWSQETQYF. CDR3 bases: TGCAGTGCCACAGGCTGGAGTCAAGAGACCCAGTACTTC.

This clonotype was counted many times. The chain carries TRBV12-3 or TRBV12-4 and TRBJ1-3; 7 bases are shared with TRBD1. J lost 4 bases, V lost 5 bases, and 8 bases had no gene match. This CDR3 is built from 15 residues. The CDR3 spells CASSPGTVWGNTIYF. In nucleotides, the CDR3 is TGTGCCAGCAGTCCCGGGACAGTGTGGGGAAACACCATATATTTT.

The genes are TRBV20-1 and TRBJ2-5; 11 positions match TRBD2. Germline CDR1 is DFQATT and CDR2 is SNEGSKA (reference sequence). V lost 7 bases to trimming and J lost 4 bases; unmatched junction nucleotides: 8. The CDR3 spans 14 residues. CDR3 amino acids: CSVNTGTSGETQYF. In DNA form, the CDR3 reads TGCAGTGTCAATACCGGGACTAGCGGAGAGACCCAGTACTTC.

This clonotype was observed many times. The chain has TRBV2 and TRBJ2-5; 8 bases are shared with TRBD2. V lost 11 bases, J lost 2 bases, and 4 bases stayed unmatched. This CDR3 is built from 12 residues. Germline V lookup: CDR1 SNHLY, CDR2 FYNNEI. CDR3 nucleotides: TGTGCCCTCGGGAGGGGGCAAGAGACCCAGTACTTC. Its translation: CALGRGQETQYF.

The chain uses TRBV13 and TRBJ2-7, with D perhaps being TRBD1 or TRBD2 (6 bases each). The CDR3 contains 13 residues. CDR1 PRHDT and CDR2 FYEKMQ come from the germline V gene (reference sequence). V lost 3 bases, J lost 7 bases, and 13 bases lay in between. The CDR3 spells CASSFTGTGEQYF. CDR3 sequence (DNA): TGTGCCAGCAGCTTTACAGGGACTGGGGAGCAGTACTTC.

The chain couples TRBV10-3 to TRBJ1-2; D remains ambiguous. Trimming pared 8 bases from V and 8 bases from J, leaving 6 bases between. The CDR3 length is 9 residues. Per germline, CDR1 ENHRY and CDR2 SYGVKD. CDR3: CAIGAGYTF. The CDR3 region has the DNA TGTGCCATCGGAGCCGGCTACACCTTC.

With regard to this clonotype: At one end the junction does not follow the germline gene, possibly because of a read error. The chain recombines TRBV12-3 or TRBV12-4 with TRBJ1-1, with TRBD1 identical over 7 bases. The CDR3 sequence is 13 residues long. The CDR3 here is CASSFYRGTVAFF. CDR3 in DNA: TGTGCCAGCAGTTTCTACAGGGGAACTGTAGCTTTCTTT.

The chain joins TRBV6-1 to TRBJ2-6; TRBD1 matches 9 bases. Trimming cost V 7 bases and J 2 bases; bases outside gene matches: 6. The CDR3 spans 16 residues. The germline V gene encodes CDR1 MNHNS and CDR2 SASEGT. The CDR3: CASTRTGVPGANVLTF. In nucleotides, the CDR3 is TGTGCCAGCACCCGGACAGGGGTGCCTGGGGCCAACGTCCTGACTTTC.

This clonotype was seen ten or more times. The CDR3: CSAQDRAQETQYF. In DNA form, the CDR3 reads TGCAGTGCCCAAGACAGGGCCCAAGAGACCCAGTACTTC. V gene TRBV20-1 combines with J gene TRBJ2-5, with TRBD1 matching 7 bases. Germline assignment: CDR1 DFQATT and CDR2 SNEGSKA (reference sequence). The CDR3 is 13 residues long. J gave up 1 base and V 6 bases, and 5 bases lay outside the gene matches.

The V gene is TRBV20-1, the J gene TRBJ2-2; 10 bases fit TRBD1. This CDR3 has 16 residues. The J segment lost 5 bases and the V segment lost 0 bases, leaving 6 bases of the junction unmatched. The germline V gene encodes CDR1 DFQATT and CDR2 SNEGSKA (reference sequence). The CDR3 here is CSARDEDRGETGELFF. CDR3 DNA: TGCAGTGCTAGAGATGAGGACAGGGGGGAAACCGGGGAGCTGTTTTTT.